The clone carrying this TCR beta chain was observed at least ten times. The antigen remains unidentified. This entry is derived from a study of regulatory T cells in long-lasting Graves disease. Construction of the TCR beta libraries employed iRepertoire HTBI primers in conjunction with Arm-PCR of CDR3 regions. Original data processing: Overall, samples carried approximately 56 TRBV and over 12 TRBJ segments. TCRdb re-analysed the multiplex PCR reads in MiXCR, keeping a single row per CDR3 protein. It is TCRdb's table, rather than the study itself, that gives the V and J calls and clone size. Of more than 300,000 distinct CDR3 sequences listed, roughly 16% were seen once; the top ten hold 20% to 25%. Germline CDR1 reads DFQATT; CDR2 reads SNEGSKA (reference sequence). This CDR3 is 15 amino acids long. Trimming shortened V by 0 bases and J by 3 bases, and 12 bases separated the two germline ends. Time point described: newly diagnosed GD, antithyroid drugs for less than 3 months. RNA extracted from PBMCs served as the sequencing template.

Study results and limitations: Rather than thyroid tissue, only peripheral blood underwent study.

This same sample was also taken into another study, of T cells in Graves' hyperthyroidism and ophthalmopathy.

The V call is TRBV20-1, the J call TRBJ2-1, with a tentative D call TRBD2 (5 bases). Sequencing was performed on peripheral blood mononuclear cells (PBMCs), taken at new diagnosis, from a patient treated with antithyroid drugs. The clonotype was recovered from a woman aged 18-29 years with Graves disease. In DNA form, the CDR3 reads TGCAGTGCTAGAGATCTTAGTAGCGACTACAATGAGCAGTTCTTC. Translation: CSARDLSSDYNEQFF.